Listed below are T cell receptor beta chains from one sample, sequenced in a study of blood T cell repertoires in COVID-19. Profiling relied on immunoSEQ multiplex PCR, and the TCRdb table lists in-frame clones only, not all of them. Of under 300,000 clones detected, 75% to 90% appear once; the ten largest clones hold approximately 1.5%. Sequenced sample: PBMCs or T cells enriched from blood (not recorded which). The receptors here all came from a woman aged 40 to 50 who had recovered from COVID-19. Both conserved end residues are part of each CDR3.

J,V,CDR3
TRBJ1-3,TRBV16,CASSRMGRGLSGNTIYF
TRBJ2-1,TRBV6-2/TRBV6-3,CASSYGTSGLFGEQFF
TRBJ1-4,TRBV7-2,CASSYSATNEKLFF
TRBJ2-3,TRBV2,CASSVERLTDTQYF
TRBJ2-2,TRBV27,CASSRGLGNTGELFF
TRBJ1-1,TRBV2,CASSEVGAGTEAFF
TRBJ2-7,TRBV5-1,CASSLGTGFYEQYF
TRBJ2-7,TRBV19,CASSLARGRYEQYF
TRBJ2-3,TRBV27,CASSRPGLAGGGADTQYF
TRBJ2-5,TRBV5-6,CASSSGQGWETQYF
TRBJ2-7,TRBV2,CASRDTFWEQYF
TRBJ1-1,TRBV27,CASSRQFQMNTEAFF
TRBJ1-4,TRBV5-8,CASSLGRRATNEKLFF
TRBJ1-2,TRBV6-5,CASSFSTGPYGYTF
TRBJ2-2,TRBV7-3,CASRPGTGDTGELFF
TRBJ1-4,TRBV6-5,CASSLDRGREKLFF
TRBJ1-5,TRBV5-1,CASSLASHQPQHF
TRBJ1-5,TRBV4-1,CASSQGPWGGNQPQHF
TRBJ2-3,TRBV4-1,CASSQVPRGARDTQYF
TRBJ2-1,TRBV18,CASSEAAHEQFF
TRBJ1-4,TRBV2,CASSDRAFEKLFF
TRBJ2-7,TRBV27,CASSRRAGTSATYEQYF
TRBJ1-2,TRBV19,CASSGNRGDYGYTF
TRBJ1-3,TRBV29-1,CSVTSGGNTIYF
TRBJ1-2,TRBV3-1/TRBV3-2,CASSQVGRGNYGYTF
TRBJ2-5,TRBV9,CASSVVAGRETQYF
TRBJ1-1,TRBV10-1,CASQQGAPNEAFF
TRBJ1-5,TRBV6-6,CASSYSAGFSQPQHF
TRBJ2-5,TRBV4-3,CASSHPKVPEGRYPQETQYF